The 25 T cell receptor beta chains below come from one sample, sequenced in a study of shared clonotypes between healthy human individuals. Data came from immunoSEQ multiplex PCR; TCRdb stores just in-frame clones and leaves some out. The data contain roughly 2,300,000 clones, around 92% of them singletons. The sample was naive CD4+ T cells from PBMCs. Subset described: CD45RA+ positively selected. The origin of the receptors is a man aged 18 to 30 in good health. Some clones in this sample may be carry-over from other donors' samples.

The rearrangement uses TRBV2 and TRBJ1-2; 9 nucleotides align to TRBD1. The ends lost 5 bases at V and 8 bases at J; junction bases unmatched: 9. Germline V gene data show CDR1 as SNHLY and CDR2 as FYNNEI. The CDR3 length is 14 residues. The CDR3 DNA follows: TGTGCCAGCAGTTCAACAGGGGGCAGCACCGGCTACACCTTC. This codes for CASSSTGGSTGYTF.

The CDR3 loop is CATKWAPRVVWETQYF. Written as DNA, the CDR3 is TGTGCCACAAAATGGGCACCCCGGGTCGTGTGGGAGACCCAGTACTTC. V and J are TRBV7-8 and TRBJ2-5; D gene ambiguous. V gave up 10 bases and J gave up 5 bases, with 26 bases separating them. There are 16 residues in the CDR3. CDR1 and CDR2 from the germline V gene are SGHVS and FQNEAQ.

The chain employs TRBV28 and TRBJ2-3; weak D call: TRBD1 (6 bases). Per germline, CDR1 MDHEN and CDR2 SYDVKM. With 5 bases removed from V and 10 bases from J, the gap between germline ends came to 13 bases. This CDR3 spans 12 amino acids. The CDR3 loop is CASSHTGSPQYF. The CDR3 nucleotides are TGTGCCAGCAGTCATACAGGGTCGCCGCAGTATTTT.

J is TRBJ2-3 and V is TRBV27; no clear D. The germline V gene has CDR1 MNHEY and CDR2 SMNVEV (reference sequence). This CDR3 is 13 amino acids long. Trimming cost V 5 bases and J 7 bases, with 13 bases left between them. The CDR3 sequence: CASSPLQSYTQYF. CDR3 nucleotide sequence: TGTGCCAGCAGTCCCCTACAAAGTTATACGCAGTATTTT.

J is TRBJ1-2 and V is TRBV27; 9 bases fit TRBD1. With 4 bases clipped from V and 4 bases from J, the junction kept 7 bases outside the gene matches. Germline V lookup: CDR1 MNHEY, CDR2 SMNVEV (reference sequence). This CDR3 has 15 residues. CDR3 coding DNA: TGTGCCAGCAGTTCCCCGACAGGGGGTACCTATGGCTACACCTTC. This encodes CASSSPTGGTYGYTF.

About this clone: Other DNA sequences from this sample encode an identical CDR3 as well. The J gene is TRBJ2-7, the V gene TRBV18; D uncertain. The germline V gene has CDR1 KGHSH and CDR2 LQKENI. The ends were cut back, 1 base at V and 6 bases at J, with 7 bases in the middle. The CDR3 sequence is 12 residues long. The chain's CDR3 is CASSPQGSEQYF. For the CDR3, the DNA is TGTGCCAGCTCACCACAGGGTTCCGAGCAGTACTTC.

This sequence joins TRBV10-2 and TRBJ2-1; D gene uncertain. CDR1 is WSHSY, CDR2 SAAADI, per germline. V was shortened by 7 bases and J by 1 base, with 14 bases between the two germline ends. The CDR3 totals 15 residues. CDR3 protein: CASNPTGVSYNEQFF. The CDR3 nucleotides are TGCGCCAGCAACCCGACTGGGGTTTCCTACAATGAGCAGTTCTTC.

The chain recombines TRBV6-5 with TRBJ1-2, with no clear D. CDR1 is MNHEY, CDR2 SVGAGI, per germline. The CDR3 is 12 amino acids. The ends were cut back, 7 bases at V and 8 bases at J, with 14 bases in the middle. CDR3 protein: CASTYLGGGYTF. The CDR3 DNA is TGTGCCAGCACCTACCTCGGTGGGGGCTACACCTTC.

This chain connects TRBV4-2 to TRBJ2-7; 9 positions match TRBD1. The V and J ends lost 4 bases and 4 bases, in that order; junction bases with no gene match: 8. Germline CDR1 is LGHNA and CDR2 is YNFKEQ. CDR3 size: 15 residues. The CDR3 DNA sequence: TGTGCCAGCAGCCCAGATGGGGGACAGGGATACGAGCAGTACTTC. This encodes CASSPDGGQGYEQYF.

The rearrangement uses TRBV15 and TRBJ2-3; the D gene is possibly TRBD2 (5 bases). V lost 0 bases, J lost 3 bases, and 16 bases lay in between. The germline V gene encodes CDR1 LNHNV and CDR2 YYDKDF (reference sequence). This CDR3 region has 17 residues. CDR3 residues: CATSRDLGSPGTDTQYF. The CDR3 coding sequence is TGTGCCACCAGCAGAGACTTGGGGTCCCCGGGGACAGATACGCAGTATTTT.

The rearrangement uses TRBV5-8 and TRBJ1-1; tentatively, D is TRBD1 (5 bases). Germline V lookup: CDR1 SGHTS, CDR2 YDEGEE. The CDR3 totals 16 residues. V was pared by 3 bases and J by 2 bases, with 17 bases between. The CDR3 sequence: CASSSLFPGLNTEAFF. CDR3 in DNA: TGTGCCAGCAGCTCCTTGTTCCCGGGACTCAACACTGAAGCTTTCTTT.

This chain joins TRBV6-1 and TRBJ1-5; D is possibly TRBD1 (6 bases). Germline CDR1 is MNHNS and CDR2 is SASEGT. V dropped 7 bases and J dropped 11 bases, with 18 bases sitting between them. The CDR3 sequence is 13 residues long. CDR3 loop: CASTGGGWGTQHF. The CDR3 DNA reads TGTGCCAGCACCGGGGGGGGCTGGGGGACCCAGCATTTT.

CDR3 bases: TGTGCCAGCAGTCCGAGGGCCGTAGGAGAGACCCAGTACTTC. Translated, it gives CASSPRAVGETQYF. The chain links TRBV28 to TRBJ2-5, with a weak D call TRBD2 (5 bases). Germline values: CDR1 MDHEN, CDR2 SYDVKM. V lost 5 bases and J lost 4, with 14 bases in between. The CDR3 runs to 14 residues.

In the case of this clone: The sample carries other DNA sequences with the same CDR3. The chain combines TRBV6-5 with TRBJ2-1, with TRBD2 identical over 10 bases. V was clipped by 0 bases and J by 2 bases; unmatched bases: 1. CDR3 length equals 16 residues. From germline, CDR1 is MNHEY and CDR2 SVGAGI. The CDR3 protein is CASSYSSGRAYNEQFF. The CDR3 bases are TGTGCCAGCAGTTACTCGAGCGGGAGGGCCTACAATGAGCAGTTCTTC.

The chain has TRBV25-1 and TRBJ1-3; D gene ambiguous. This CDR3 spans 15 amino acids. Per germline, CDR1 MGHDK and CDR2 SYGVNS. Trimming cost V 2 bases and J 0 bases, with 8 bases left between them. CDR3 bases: TGTGCCAGCAGTGAACGAGGGAGCTCTGGAAACACCATATATTTT. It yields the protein CASSERGSSGNTIYF.

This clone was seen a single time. In DNA form, the CDR3 reads TGTGCCAGCTCACTCCTGACAGGCTCCATCGGGGAGCTGTTTTTT. Encoded protein: CASSLLTGSIGELFF. This chain joins TRBV18 and TRBJ2-2, with D perhaps TRBD1 (6 bases). The germline gives CDR1 KGHSH, CDR2 LQKENI. The CDR3 spans 15 residues. Trimming pared 4 bases from V and 7 bases from J, leaving 16 bases between.

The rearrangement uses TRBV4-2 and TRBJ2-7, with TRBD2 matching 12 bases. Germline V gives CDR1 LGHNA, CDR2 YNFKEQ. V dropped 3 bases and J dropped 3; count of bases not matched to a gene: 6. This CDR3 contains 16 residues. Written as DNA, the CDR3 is TGTGCCAGCAGCCAGACTAGCGGGAGCCTTAGCTACGAGCAGTACTTC. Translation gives CASSQTSGSLSYEQYF.

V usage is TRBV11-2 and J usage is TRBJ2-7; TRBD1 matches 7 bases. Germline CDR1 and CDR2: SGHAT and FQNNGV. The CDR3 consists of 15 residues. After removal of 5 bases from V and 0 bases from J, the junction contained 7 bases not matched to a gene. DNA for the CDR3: TGTGCCAGCAGCCCTATGACAGGGTTCTCCTACGAGCAGTACTTC. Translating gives CASSPMTGFSYEQYF.

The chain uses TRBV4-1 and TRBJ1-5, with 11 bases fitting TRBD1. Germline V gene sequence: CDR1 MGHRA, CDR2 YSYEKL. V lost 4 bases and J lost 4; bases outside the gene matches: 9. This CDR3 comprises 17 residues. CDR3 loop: CASSRPSGTGGNQPQHF. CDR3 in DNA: TGCGCCAGCAGCCGACCCTCCGGGACAGGGGGAAATCAGCCCCAGCATTTT.

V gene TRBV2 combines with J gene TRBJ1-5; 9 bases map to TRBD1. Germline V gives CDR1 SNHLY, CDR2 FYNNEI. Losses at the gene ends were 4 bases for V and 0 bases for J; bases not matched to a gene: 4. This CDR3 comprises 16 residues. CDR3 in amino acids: CASSANRGHSNQPQHF. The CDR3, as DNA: TGTGCCAGCAGTGCTAACAGGGGGCATAGCAATCAGCCCCAGCATTTT.

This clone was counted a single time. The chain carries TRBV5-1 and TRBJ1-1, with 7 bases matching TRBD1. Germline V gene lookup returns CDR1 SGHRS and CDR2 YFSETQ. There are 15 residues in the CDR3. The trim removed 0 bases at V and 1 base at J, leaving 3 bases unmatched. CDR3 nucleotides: TGCGCCAGCAGCTTGGAGGGGGCTACGAACACTGAAGCTTTCTTT. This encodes CASSLEGATNTEAFF.

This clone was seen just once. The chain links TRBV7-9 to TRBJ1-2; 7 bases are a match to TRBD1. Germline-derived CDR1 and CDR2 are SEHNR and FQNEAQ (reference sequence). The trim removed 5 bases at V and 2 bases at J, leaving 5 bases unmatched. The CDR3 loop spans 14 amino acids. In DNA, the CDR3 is TGTGCCAGCAGCGACCTGACAGGGAACTATGGCTACACCTTC. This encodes CASSDLTGNYGYTF. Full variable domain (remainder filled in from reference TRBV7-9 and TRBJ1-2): DTGVSQNPRHKITKRGQNVTFRCDPISEHNRLYWYRQTLGQGPEFLTYFQNEAQLEKSRLLSDRFSAERPKGSFSTLEIQRTEQGDSAMYLCASSDLTGNYGYTFGSGTRLTVV.

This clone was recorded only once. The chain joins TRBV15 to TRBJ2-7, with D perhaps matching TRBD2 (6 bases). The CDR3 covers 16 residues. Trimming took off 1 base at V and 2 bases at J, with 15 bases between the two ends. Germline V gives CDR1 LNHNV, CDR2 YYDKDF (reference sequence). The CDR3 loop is CATSRGGLSLTYEQYF. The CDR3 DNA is TGTGCCACCAGCAGAGGGGGACTTTCGTTGACCTACGAGCAGTACTTC. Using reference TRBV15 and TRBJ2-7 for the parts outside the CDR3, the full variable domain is DAMVIQNPRYQVTQFGKPVTLSCSQTLNHNVMYWYQQKSSQAPKLLFHYYDKDFNNEADTPDNFQSRRPNTSFCFLDIRSPGLGDTAMYLCATSRGGLSLTYEQYFGPGTRLTVT.

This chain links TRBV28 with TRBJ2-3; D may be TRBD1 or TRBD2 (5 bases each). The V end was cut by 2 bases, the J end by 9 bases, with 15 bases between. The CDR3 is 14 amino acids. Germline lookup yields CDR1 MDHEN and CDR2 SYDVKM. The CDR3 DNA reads TGTGCCAGCAGTTTAGTTGGGCTTGGGGGAACGCAGTATTTT. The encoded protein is CASSLVGLGGTQYF.

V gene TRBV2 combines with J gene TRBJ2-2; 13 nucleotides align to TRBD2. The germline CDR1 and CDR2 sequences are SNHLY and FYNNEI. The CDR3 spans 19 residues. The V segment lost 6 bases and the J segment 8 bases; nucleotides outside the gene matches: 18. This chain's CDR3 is CASRLPGTSGTWGLGELFF. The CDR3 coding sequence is TGTGCCAGCAGATTACCTGGGACTAGCGGGACTTGGGGTTTGGGGGAGCTGTTTTTT.